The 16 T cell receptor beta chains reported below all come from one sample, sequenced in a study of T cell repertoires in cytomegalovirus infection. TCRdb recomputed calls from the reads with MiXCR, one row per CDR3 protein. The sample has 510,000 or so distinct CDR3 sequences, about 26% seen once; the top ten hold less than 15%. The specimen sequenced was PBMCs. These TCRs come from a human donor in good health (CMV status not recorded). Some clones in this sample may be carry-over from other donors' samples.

The CDR3 sequence: CSAIGTSGRTRNEQFF. CDR3 in DNA: TGCAGTGCTATCGGGACTAGCGGGAGAACCCGCAATGAGCAGTTCTTC. The V call is TRBV20-1, the J call TRBJ2-1, with TRBD2 matching 14 bases. The CDR3 spans 16 residues. The V and J ends lost 4 bases and 6 bases, in that order; junction bases with no gene match: 8. Germline V CDR1 and CDR2: DFQATT, SNEGSKA (reference sequence).

CDR3 residues: CASRSGGTDTQYF. The CDR3 coding sequence is TGTGCCAGCCGGAGCGGGGGCACAGATACGCAGTATTTT. The chain combines TRBV7-2 with TRBJ2-3, with TRBD2 identical over 7 bases. The CDR3 extends over 13 amino acids. With V trimmed by 8 bases and J by 1 base, 3 bases remained unmatched. CDR1 and CDR2 from the germline V gene are SGHTA and FQGNSA.

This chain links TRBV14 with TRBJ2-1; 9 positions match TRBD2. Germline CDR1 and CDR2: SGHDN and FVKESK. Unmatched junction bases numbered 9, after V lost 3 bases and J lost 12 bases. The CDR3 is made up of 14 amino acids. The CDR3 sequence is CASSQVAGVVGQFF. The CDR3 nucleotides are TGTGCCAGCAGCCAGGTAGCGGGAGTGGTCGGGCAGTTCTTC.

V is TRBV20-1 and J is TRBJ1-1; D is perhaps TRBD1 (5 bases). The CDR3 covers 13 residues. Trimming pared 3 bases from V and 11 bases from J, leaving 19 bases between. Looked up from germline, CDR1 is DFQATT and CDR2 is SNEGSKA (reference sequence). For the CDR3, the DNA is TGCAGTGCTAGCGTTAGGGGCAGCGGGGCGGCTTTCTTT. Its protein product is CSASVRGSGAAFF.

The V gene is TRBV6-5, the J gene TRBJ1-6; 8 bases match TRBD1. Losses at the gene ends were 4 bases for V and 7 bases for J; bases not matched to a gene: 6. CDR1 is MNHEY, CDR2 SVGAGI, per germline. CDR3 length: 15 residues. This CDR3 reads CASSSRTGRNSPLHF. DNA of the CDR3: TGTGCCAGCAGTTCAAGGACAGGGAGGAATTCACCCCTCCACTTT.

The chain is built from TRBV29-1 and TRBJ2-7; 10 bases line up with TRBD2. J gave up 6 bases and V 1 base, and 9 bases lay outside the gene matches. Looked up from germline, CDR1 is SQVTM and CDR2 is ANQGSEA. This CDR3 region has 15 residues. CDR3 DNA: TGCAGCGTTGAAGGGCTAGCGGGAGTAGCGGGCGAGCAGTACTTC. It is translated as CSVEGLAGVAGEQYF.

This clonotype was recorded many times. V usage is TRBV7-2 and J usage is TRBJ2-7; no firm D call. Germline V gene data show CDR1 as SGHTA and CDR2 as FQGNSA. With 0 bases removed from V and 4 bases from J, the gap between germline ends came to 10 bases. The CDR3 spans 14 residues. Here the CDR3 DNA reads TGTGCCAGCAGCTTAGCGAAAGGGTCTTACGAGCAGTACGTC. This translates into CASSLAKGSYEQYV.

The CDR3 bases are TGTGCCAGCAGCCCCCGGTGGGGGATACCGGGACAGACGGGGGGCTACACCTTC. This translates into CASSPRWGIPGQTGGYTF. The chain carries TRBV11-3 and TRBJ1-2; 7 bases align to TRBD1. Germline CDR1 and CDR2: SGHNT and YENEEA. V lost 5 bases and J lost 8; bases outside the gene matches: 23. The CDR3 is 18 residues long.

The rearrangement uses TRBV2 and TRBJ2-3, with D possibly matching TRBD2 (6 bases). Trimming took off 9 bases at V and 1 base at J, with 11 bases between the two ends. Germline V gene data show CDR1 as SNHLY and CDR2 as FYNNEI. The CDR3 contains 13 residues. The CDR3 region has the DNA TGTGCCAGTTTAGCGGACCGCACAGATACGCAGTATTTT. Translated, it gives CASLADRTDTQYF.

CDR3 DNA sequence: TGTGCCTGGAAGGCCGCCCCCGGCTATAGCAATCAGCCCCAGCATTTT. Protein: CAWKAAPGYSNQPQHF. V and J are TRBV30 and TRBJ1-5; D unclear. Trimming left V 4 bases short and J 0 bases short, with 16 bases between. The CDR3 spans 16 residues. Germline CDR1 and CDR2: GTSNPN and SVGIG (reference sequence).

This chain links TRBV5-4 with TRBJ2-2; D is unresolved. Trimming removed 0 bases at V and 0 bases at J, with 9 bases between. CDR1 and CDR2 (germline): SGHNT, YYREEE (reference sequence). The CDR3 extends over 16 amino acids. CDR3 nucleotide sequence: TGTGCCAGCAGCTTGGGGCGACAAGCGAACACCGGGGAGCTGTTTTTT. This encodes CASSLGRQANTGELFF.

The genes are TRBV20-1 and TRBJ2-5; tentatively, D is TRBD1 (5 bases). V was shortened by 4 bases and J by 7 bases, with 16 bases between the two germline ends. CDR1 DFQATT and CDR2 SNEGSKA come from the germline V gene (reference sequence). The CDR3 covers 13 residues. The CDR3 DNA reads TGCAGTGCTACGGGCCTTAACACAGGGACCCAGTACTTC. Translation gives CSATGLNTGTQYF.

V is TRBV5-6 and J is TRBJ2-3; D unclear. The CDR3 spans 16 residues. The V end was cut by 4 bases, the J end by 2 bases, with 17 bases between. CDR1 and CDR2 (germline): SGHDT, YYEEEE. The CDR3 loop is CASSLMALDFTDTQYF. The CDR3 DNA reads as TGTGCCAGCAGCCTTATGGCCCTGGATTTCACAGATACGCAGTATTTT.

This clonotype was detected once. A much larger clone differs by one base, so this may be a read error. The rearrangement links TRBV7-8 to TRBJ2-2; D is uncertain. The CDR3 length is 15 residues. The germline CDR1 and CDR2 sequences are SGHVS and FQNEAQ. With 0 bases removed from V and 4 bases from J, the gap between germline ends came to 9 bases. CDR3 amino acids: CASSLADGPTGELFF. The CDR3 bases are TGTGCCAGCAGCTTAGCGGACGGACCCACCGGGGAGCTGTTTTTT.

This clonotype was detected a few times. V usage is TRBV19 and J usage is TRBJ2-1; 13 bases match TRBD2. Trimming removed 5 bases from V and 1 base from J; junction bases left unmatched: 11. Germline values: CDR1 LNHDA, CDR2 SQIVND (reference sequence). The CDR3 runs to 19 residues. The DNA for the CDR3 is TGTGCCAGTAGTCCGTGGACTAGCGGGAGAAGAGGGTCCTACAATGAGCAGTTCTTC. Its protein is CASSPWTSGRRGSYNEQFF.

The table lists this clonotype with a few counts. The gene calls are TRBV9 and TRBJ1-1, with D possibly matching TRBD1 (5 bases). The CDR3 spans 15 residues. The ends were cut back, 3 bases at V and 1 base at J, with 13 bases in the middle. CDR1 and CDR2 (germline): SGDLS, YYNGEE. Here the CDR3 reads CASSAQGGANTEAFF. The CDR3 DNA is TGTGCCAGCAGCGCCCAGGGAGGGGCGAACACTGAAGCTTTCTTT.